This TCR beta chain was observed in a study of OX40 agonist ivuxolimab in advanced cancers. TCRdb's table, derived via immunoSEQ multiplex PCR, lists solely in-frame clones and lacks some. The sample records 75,000 to 80,000 clones, 90% to 95% being singletons. The CDR3 runs to 16 residues. Trimming took 8 bases from V and 2 from J, leaving 22 bases between them. Germline CDR1 is MGHRA and CDR2 is YSYEKL. With autoimmune disease history or systemic immunosuppression, patients were excluded. The sequencing here drew on CD4+ or CD8+ T cells sorted from blood, taken in a trial of the OX40 agonist ivuxolimab. This clonotype originated in an adult with an advanced solid tumor such as melanoma, head and neck, liver or kidney cancer. The chain carries TRBV4-1 and TRBJ2-7; tentatively, D is TRBD2 (5 bases). DNA for the CDR3: TGCGCCAGCGGGAAGCCGGAACTGGGAGCTACCTACGAGCAGTACTTC. This codes for CASGKPELGATYEQYF.